This is a list of T cell receptor beta chains from one sample in a study of T cell responses to AZD1222 COVID-19 vaccine. The method was immunoSEQ multiplex PCR; TCRdb's version includes in-frame clones alone and lacks a portion of them. The data hold tens of thousands of clones, with over 70% observed a single time. The source material was peripheral blood, sampled 28 days after the second AZD1222 dose. These receptors all stem from an adult who received the AZD1222 COVID-19 vaccine. The CDR3 runs from the conserved cysteine through the conserved F or W. D genes are given only for firm matches. The size entry is marked missing in some rows and otherwise reads once, few, many or a size class.

-,-,TRBJ2-7,TRBV6-5,CASSRSDTYEQYF,TGTGCCAGCAGTCGGTCGGACACCTACGAGCAGTACTTC
-,-,TRBJ1-2,TRBV2,CASWWDGRARILGYTF,TGTGCCAGTTGGTGGGACGGACGGGCCCGGATACTCGGCTACACCTTC
-,-,TRBJ1-3,TRBV11-2,CASRPGTPGNTIYF,TGTGCCAGCAGGCCCGGGACACCAGGAAACACCATATATTTT
-,-,TRBJ2-2,TRBV9,CASSPRTETGELFF,TGTGCCAGCAGCCCGCGGACGGAAACCGGGGAGCTGTTTTTT
-,-,TRBJ2-7,TRBV6-1,CASSELALSYEQYF,TGTGCCAGCAGTGAATTAGCCCTCTCCTACGAGCAGTACTTC
TRBD2,-,TRBJ2-3,TRBV20-1,CSASLLAGVGDTQYF,TGCAGTGCTAGTCTTCTAGCGGGGGTGGGAGATACGCAGTATTTT
-,-,TRBJ2-7,TRBV19,CASSRGRGAYEQYF,TGTGCCAGTAGTCGGGGCAGGGGGGCCTACGAGCAGTACTTC
TRBD1,-,TRBJ2-3,TRBV27,CASSFRQGADTQYF,TGTGCCAGCAGTTTTAGACAGGGGGCAGATACGCAGTATTTT
-,-,TRBJ2-5,TRBV28,CASRPPVPWETQYF,TGTGCCAGCAGACCTCCGGTTCCGTGGGAGACCCAGTACTTC
-,-,TRBJ1-2,TRBV19,CASSFSQNHYGYTF,TGTGCCAGTAGTTTCTCACAGAACCACTATGGCTACACCTTC
-,few,TRBJ1-1,TRBV7-9,CASSLADRRNTEAFF,TGTGCCAGCAGCTTAGCTGACAGGCGGAACACTGAAGCTTTCTTT
-,once,TRBJ1-3,TRBV19,CASSLDSGNTIYF,TGTGCCAGTAGTCTGGATTCTGGAAACACCATATATTTT
TRBD1,few,TRBJ2-2,TRBV7-6,CASGKTGLNTGELFF,TGTGCCAGCGGAAAGACAGGGCTGAACACCGGGGAGCTGTTTTTT
-,-,TRBJ1-1,TRBV11-3,CASSLKLNTEAFF,TGTGCCAGCAGTTTGAAGCTGAACACTGAAGCTTTCTTT
-,few,TRBJ1-2,TRBV28,CASSSQGRNYGYTF,TGTGCCAGCAGTTCGCAAGGCAGGAACTATGGCTACACCTTC
-,-,TRBJ1-1,TRBV19,CASRPRGNTEAFF,TGTGCCAGTAGACCTAGGGGGAACACTGAAGCTTTCTTT
TRBD1,once,TRBJ1-1,TRBV18,CASSRDSTKNTEAFF,TGTGCCAGCTCACGGGACAGCACCAAGAACACTGAAGCTTTCTTT
TRBD1,-,TRBJ2-4,TRBV12-3/TRBV12-4,CASRSSGGNIQYF,TGTGCCAGCAGATCCTCAGGGGGAAACATTCAGTACTTC
TRBD1,-,TRBJ1-1,TRBV29-1,CSVGGTGGVAFF,TGCAGCGTTGGTGGTACAGGGGGGGTAGCTTTCTTT
TRBD2,-,TRBJ2-1,TRBV9,CASSVGASGVAEQFF,TGTGCCAGCAGCGTAGGTGCTAGCGGGGTGGCTGAGCAGTTCTTC